Each of the 32 T cell receptor beta chains below was sequenced from the same sample in a study of blood T cell repertoires in COVID-19. TCRdb keeps only in-frame clones here, not all; method: immunoSEQ multiplex PCR. The sample has over 250,000 clones; roughly 86% are singletons. Material: PBMCs or T cells enriched from blood (not recorded which). Every receptor here comes from a woman aged 25-40 years who had recovered from COVID-19.

The chain uses TRBV12-3 or TRBV12-4 and TRBJ2-3; 8 nucleotides line up with TRBD2. This CDR3 is built from 13 residues. The V and J ends lost 5 bases and 4 bases, in that order; junction bases with no gene match: 2. The CDR3 reads CASSGLAPDTQYF. CDR3 sequence (DNA): TGTGCCAGCAGTGGACTAGCTCCAGATACGCAGTATTTT.

The chain recombines TRBV7-8 with TRBJ2-3; 8 bases map to TRBD1. Germline values: CDR1 SGHVS, CDR2 FQNEAQ. J gave up 3 bases and V 1 base, and 3 bases lay outside the gene matches. CDR3 size: 15 residues. For the CDR3, the DNA is TGTGCCAGCAGCTTAGTCAGGACAGGGACAGATACGCAGTATTTT. Protein: CASSLVRTGTDTQYF.

This chain joins TRBV30 and TRBJ1-4; tentatively, D is TRBD1 (5 bases). Germline V gene lookup returns CDR1 GTSNPN and CDR2 SVGIG (reference sequence). Between the trimmed V and J ends, which lost 0 bases and 4 bases, there was a span of 12 bases. The length of the CDR3 is 15 residues. CDR3 loop: CAWSVPRQINEKLFF. CDR3 coding DNA: TGTGCCTGGAGTGTACCCCGACAGATTAATGAAAAACTGTTTTTT. Full variable domain (rest looked up from reference TRBV30 and TRBJ1-4): SQTIHQWPATLVQPVGSPLSLECTVEGTSNPNLYWYRQAAGRGLQLLFYSVGIGQISSEVPQNLSASRPQDRQFILSSKKLLLSDSGFYLCAWSVPRQINEKLFFGSGTQLSVL.

The chain couples TRBV7-8 to TRBJ1-5; D remains unclear. Looked up from germline, CDR1 is SGHVS and CDR2 is FQNEAQ. CDR3 length: 16 amino acids. Between the trimmed V and J ends, which lost 5 bases and 0 bases, there was a span of 14 bases. The CDR3 reads CASSPSRVTSNQPQHF. The CDR3 region has the DNA TGTGCCAGCAGCCCCAGCCGGGTTACTAGCAATCAGCCCCAGCATTTT.

This chain joins TRBV14 and TRBJ1-2; 8 bases line up with TRBD1. V lost 4 bases and J lost 4; bases outside the gene matches: 8. Germline CDR1 is SGHDN and CDR2 is FVKESK. CDR3 size: 15 residues. The DNA of the CDR3 is TGTGCCAGCAGCCCTCCCGGGACAGGAGGCTATGGCTACACCTTC. This translates into CASSPPGTGGYGYTF.

The chain links TRBV5-1 to TRBJ2-2; no firm D call. Trimming shortened V by 4 bases and J by 3 bases, and 13 bases separated the two germline ends. The CDR3 totals 15 residues. The germline V gene encodes CDR1 SGHRS and CDR2 YFSETQ. CDR3 bases: TGCGCCAGCAGCGGGCTGTCGGTAGACACCGGGGAGCTGTTTTTT. Its protein is CASSGLSVDTGELFF.

The chain couples TRBV29-1 to TRBJ1-1; a possible D gene is TRBD1 (5 bases). This CDR3 contains 13 residues. Germline CDR1 is SQVTM and CDR2 is ANQGSEA. V was shortened by 7 bases and J by 1 base, with 13 bases between the two germline ends. The CDR3 region has the DNA TGCAGCGCGGCGGAGGGGACGAACACTGAAGCTTTCTTT. It is translated as CSAAEGTNTEAFF.

This chain connects TRBV9 to TRBJ1-2; D uncertain. V lost 0 bases and J lost 1, with 4 bases in between. Germline values: CDR1 SGDLS, CDR2 YYNGEE. The CDR3 sequence is 13 residues long. In DNA form, the CDR3 reads TGTGCCAGCAGCGTAGTAGTTAACTATGGCTACACCTTC. Translating gives CASSVVVNYGYTF.

This rearrangement joins TRBV4-1 to TRBJ2-7; a weak D match, TRBD1 (6 bases). Germline lookup yields CDR1 MGHRA and CDR2 YSYEKL. Trimming removed 4 bases from V and 3 bases from J, with 19 bases in between. The CDR3 consists of 16 residues. CDR3 DNA sequence: TGCGCCAGCAGCCGGGTATTGGACAGTAGCTTCTACGAGCAGTACTTC. As protein: CASSRVLDSSFYEQYF.

The chain carries TRBV7-9 and TRBJ1-1; 7 bases align to TRBD1. V gave up 1 base and J gave up 7 bases; unmatched junction bases: 9. Germline V lookup: CDR1 SEHNR, CDR2 FQNEAQ (reference sequence). There are 15 residues in the CDR3. CDR3 amino acids: CASSLEARGNGEAFF. Here the CDR3 DNA reads TGTGCCAGCAGCTTAGAGGCCAGGGGGAACGGTGAAGCTTTCTTT.

This clone was seen only once. The rearrangement joins TRBV2 to TRBJ2-7; 7 positions match TRBD1. CDR1 is SNHLY, CDR2 FYNNEI, per germline. J lost 12 bases, V lost 4 bases, and 12 bases had no gene match. The CDR3 runs 13 residues. The CDR3 here is CASSGNRGNSGYF. Here the CDR3 DNA reads TGTGCCAGCAGTGGGAACAGGGGAAACTCAGGGTACTTC.

This clone was observed a single time. The chain employs TRBV27 and TRBJ2-1; 10 positions match TRBD2. The germline gives CDR1 MNHEY, CDR2 SMNVEV (reference sequence). This CDR3 is 16 amino acids long. The V segment lost 6 bases and the J segment 6 bases; nucleotides outside the gene matches: 11. CDR3 sequence reads: CASRDFVAGGVNEQFF. The DNA of the CDR3 is TGTGCCAGCAGAGACTTTGTAGCGGGAGGAGTCAATGAGCAGTTCTTC.

The CDR3 coding sequence is TGCGCCAGCAGCCAACCCAATTCCCCGGGCTATGGCTACACCTTC. This encodes CASSQPNSPGYGYTF. The chain couples TRBV4-1 to TRBJ1-2; no definite D call. V lost 2 bases, J lost 4 bases, and 14 bases lay in between. The CDR3 covers 15 residues. Germline CDR1 reads MGHRA; CDR2 reads YSYEKL.

The genes are TRBV5-5 and TRBJ2-7; unclear D gene. Looked up from germline, CDR1 is SGHKS and CDR2 is YYEKEE (reference sequence). The CDR3 covers 16 residues. Trimming stripped 1 base from V and 0 bases from J, with 14 bases between. The DNA of the CDR3 is TGTGCCAGCAGCTTGAACAGCCTAACACACTCCTACGAGCAGTACTTC. Translating gives CASSLNSLTHSYEQYF.

V usage is TRBV4-1 and J usage is TRBJ1-3, with 8 bases aligning to TRBD1. The CDR3 covers 17 residues. Germline CDR1 reads MGHRA; CDR2 reads YSYEKL. Germline trimming cut 3 bases from V and 0 bases from J; bases unmatched to any gene: 7. CDR3 nucleotide sequence: TGCGCCAGCAGCCAGCAACAGGGGGTTAGCTCTGGAAACACCATATATTTT. Translated, it gives CASSQQQGVSSGNTIYF.

This clone was seen a single time. V and J are TRBV19 and TRBJ1-4; TRBD1 matches 7 bases. The ends lost 10 bases at V and 7 bases at J; junction bases unmatched: 12. CDR1 LNHDA and CDR2 SQIVND come from the germline V gene (reference sequence). CDR3 length: 14 residues. CDR3 amino acids: CATSGRGSTEKLFF. The CDR3 coding sequence is TGTGCCACCTCAGGCAGGGGGTCGACTGAAAAACTGTTTTTT. Looking up the rest from reference TRBV19 and TRBJ1-4 gives the full variable domain: DGGITQSPKYLFRKEGQNVTLSCEQNLNHDAMYWYRQDPGQGLRLIYYSQIVNDFQKGDIAEGYSVSREKKESFPLTVTSAQKNPTAFYLCATSGRGSTEKLFFGSGTQLSVL.

The J gene is TRBJ2-5, the V gene TRBV3-1 (or the pseudogene TRBV3-2); the D gene is possibly TRBD1 (6 bases). The CDR3 extends over 15 amino acids. Trimming stripped 4 bases from V and 3 bases from J, with 15 bases between. Germline CDR1 LGHDT, CDR2 YNNKEL (reference sequence). DNA of the CDR3: TGTGCCAGCAGCCCCTCCTTCTACAGGGAAGAGACCCAGTACTTC. Encoded protein: CASSPSFYREETQYF.

V is TRBV18 and J is TRBJ2-5, with a weak D call TRBD2 (7 bases). V shed 4 bases and J shed 1 base, with 13 bases lying between them. Germline CDR1 KGHSH, CDR2 LQKENI. CDR3 length equals 15 residues. The CDR3 coding sequence is TGTGCCAGCTCACAGGGGGGGCCACCCCAAGAGACCCAGTACTTC. Its protein is CASSQGGPPQETQYF.

The genes are TRBV19 and TRBJ1-2, with 8 bases aligning to TRBD1. The CDR3 consists of 14 residues. Trimming took 1 base from V and 8 from J; bases not matched to a gene: 6. Germline CDR1 and CDR2: LNHDA and SQIVND (reference sequence). The CDR3 nucleotides read TGTGCCAGTAGTATAGTCTCGGGACAGGCGGGCTACACCTTC. Encoded protein: CASSIVSGQAGYTF.

This clone was seen once. The genes are TRBV19 and TRBJ2-7, with TRBD1 matching over 8 bases. J lost 11 bases, V lost 3 bases, and 3 bases had no gene match. Germline CDR1 is LNHDA and CDR2 is SQIVND (reference sequence). This CDR3 region has 11 residues. The CDR3 loop is CASSMGDRKYF. CDR3 coding DNA: TGTGCCAGTAGTATGGGGGACAGGAAGTACTTC.

This chain uses TRBV6-6 with TRBJ1-2; no clear D. Trimming shortened V by 0 bases and J by 6 bases, and 14 bases separated the two germline ends. The CDR3 extends over 15 amino acids. Germline CDR1 and CDR2: MNHNY and SVGAGI (reference sequence). The CDR3 reads CASSYSMVGSDGYTF. CDR3 DNA sequence: TGTGCCAGCAGTTACTCGATGGTAGGGAGCGATGGCTACACCTTC.

The chain carries TRBV18 and TRBJ1-1; 7 bases match TRBD1. Germline trimming cut 6 bases from V and 4 bases from J; bases unmatched to any gene: 8. Per the germline V gene, CDR1 is KGHSH and CDR2 is LQKENI. CDR3 length equals 14 residues. The CDR3 here is CASSRDRVATEAFF. The CDR3 DNA sequence: TGTGCCAGCTCCCGAGACAGGGTGGCCACTGAAGCTTTCTTT.

The gene calls are TRBV6-2 or TRBV6-3 and TRBJ1-4; the D gene is possibly TRBD1 (5 bases). The ends were cut back, 2 bases at V and 14 bases at J, with 21 bases in the middle. The germline V gene encodes CDR1 MNHEY and CDR2 SVGEGT. CDR3 length: 15 residues. CDR3 in amino acids: CASSYGPDTGIWLFF. Written as DNA, the CDR3 is TGTGCCAGCAGTTACGGCCCGGACACCGGAATTTGGCTGTTTTTT.

The chain uses TRBV5-4 and TRBJ2-7; 9 bases fit TRBD1. V gave up 4 bases and J gave up 2 bases; unmatched junction bases: 13. The germline CDR1 and CDR2 sequences are SGHNT and YYREEE (reference sequence). CDR3 length: 17 amino acids. CDR3 coding DNA: TGTGCCAGCAGCCCGGAGTCGGGACAGGGCTCCCCCTACGAGCAGTACTTC. This encodes CASSPESGQGSPYEQYF.

This sequence joins TRBV28 and TRBJ2-1, with TRBD2 identical over 9 bases. Germline V CDR1 and CDR2: MDHEN, SYDVKM. V was clipped by 2 bases and J by 9 bases; unmatched bases: 11. The CDR3 totals 16 residues. The CDR3 here is CASSLLGGGAAVEQFF. As DNA, the CDR3 is TGTGCCAGCAGTTTACTAGGCGGGGGGGCCGCGGTTGAGCAGTTCTTC.

This rearrangement joins TRBV29-1 to TRBJ2-7; D is perhaps TRBD2 (5 bases). Germline V gene data show CDR1 as SQVTM and CDR2 as ANQGSEA. This CDR3 is 12 amino acids long. Trimming left V 4 bases short and J 4 bases short, with 11 bases between. The CDR3, as DNA: TGCAGCGTTGCCAGCGGTCGGTACGAGCAGTACTTC. Its protein is CSVASGRYEQYF.

The rearrangement joins TRBV27 to TRBJ2-5, with D perhaps matching TRBD2 (6 bases). In germline, CDR1 is MNHEY, CDR2 SMNVEV (reference sequence). The CDR3 spans 16 residues. The germline V and J ends were trimmed by 5 bases and 2 bases, with 18 bases remaining between them. The CDR3 nucleotides are TGTGCCAGCAGTCAGCCGGGAGTTGGAGTACAAGAGACCCAGTACTTC. Its translation: CASSQPGVGVQETQYF.

The J gene is TRBJ1-3, the V gene TRBV7-9; D may be TRBD1 (6 bases). The V gene lost 5 bases and the J gene lost 0 bases, with 11 bases spanning the gap. The length of the CDR3 is 15 residues. Per the germline V gene, CDR1 is SEHNR and CDR2 is FQNEAQ (reference sequence). The CDR3 loop reads CASSGTGSSGNTIYF. The CDR3 DNA reads TGTGCCAGCAGCGGAACAGGGAGCTCTGGAAACACCATATATTTT. Filled out from reference TRBV7-9 and TRBJ1-3, the complete variable domain reads DTGVSQNPRHKITKRGQNVTFRCDPISEHNRLYWYRQTLGQGPEFLTYFQNEAQLEKSRLLSDRFSAERPKGSFSTLEIQRTEQGDSAMYLCASSGTGSSGNTIYFGEGSWLTVV.

The chain combines TRBV7-2 with TRBJ2-3; 12 bases are a match to TRBD2. This CDR3 comprises 18 residues. V lost 1 base to trimming and J lost 2 bases; unmatched junction nucleotides: 7. CDR1 SGHTA and CDR2 FQGNSA come from the germline V gene. The CDR3 spells CASSLGETSGGYTDTQYF. DNA of the CDR3: TGTGCCAGCAGCTTAGGGGAAACTAGCGGGGGGTACACAGATACGCAGTATTTT.

The chain combines TRBV24-1 with TRBJ1-5, with 7 bases aligning to TRBD1. CDR1 is KGHDR and CDR2 is SFDVKD in the germline V gene. Losses at the gene ends were 5 bases for V and 6 bases for J; bases not matched to a gene: 9. This CDR3 is built from 15 residues. The CDR3 DNA reads TGTGCCACCAGTGCGCGGGACAGTGGAATTCAGCCCCAGCATTTT. Translated: CATSARDSGIQPQHF.

This chain connects TRBV3-1 (or the pseudogene TRBV3-2) to TRBJ2-3, with 10 bases identical to TRBD1. Germline-derived CDR1 and CDR2 are LGHDT and YNNKEL (reference sequence). The trim removed 1 base at V and 14 bases at J, leaving 9 bases unmatched. The CDR3 has 14 amino acids. The CDR3 spells CASSQGTGGFSRYF. CDR3 in DNA: TGTGCCAGCAGCCAAGGGACAGGGGGGTTTAGTAGGTATTTT.

The chain couples TRBV11-2 to TRBJ1-4; D is possibly TRBD1 (6 bases). The CDR3 runs 15 residues. The germline CDR1 and CDR2 sequences are SGHAT and FQNNGV. V shed 1 base and J shed 8 bases, with 14 bases lying between them. This CDR3 reads CASSLAGRGGEKLFF. In DNA, the CDR3 is TGTGCCAGCAGCTTAGCGGGCAGGGGCGGGGAAAAACTGTTTTTT.